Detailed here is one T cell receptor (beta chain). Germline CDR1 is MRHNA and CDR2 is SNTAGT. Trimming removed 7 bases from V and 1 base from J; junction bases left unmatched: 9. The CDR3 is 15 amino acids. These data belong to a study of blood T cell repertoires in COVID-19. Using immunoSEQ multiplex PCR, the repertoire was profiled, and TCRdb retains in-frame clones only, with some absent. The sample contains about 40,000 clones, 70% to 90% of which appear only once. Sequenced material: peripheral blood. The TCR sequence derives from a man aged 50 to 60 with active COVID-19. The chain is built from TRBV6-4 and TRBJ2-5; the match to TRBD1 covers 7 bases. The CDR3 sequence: CASNTGTALQETQYF. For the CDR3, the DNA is TGTGCCAGCAACACCGGGACAGCCCTCCAAGAGACCCAGTACTTC.